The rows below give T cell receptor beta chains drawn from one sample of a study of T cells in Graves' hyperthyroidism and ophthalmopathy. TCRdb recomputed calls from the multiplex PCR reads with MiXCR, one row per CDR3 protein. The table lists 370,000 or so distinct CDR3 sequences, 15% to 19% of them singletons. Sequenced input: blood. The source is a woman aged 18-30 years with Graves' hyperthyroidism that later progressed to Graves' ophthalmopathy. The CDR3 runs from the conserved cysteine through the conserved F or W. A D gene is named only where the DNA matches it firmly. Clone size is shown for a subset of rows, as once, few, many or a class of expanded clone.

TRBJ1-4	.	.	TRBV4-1	CASSQDVSGPPNEKLFF	TGCGCCAGCAGCCAAGATGTTTCAGGGCCGCCTAATGAAAAACTGTTTTTT
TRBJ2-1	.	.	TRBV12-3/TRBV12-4	CASSLGSAGQQFF	TGTGCCAGCAGTTTAGGCAGTGCGGGGCAGCAGTTCTTC
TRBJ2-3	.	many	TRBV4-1	CASSHPELNTQYF	TGCGCCAGCAGCCACCCGGAATTAAATACGCAGTATTTT
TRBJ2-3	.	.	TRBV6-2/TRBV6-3	CASSYSNRAGTDTQYF	TGTGCCAGCAGTTACTCAAACAGGGCAGGAACAGATACGCAGTATTTT
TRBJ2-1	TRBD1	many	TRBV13	CASSLGLDRGRDEQFF	TGTGCCAGCAGCTTAGGCCTGGACAGGGGGCGCGATGAGCAGTTCTTC
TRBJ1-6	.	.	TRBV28	CAIGRDLNSPLHF	TGTGCCATAGGACGGGACCTTAATTCACCCCTCCACTTT
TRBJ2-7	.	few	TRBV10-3	CAISGGYEQYF	TGTGCCATCAGTGGCGGATACGAGCAGTACTTC
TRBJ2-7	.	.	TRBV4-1	CASSQDRDTTRSMYF	TGCGCCAGCAGCCAAGACCGGGACACCACAAGGAGCATGTACTTC
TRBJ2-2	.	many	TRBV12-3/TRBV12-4	CASSLRQGGTGELFF	TGTGCCAGCAGTTTGAGGCAGGGAGGCACCGGGGAGCTGTTTTTT
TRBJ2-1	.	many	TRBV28	CASSSSSYNEQFF	TGTGCCAGCAGCTCTAGCTCCTACAATGAGCAGTTCTTC
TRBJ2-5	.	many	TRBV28	CASSSGYLQETQYF	TGTGCCAGCAGTTCCGGATACTTACAAGAGACCCAGTACTTC
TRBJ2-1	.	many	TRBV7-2	CASSLARSYNEQFF	TGTGCCAGCAGCTTAGCGAGGTCCTACAATGAGCAGTTCTTC
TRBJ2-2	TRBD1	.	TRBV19	CASSTTGVWGTGELFF	TGTGCCAGTAGTACTACAGGGGTTTGGGGCACCGGGGAGCTGTTTTTT
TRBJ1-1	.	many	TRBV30	CAWSSPPRGYAEAFF	TGTGCCTGGAGCTCCCCCCCTAGGGGATACGCTGAAGCTTTCTTT
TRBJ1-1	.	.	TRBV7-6	CASSLSGQSEAFF	TGTGCCAGCAGCTTAAGCGGGCAGAGCGAAGCTTTCTTT
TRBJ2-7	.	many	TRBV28	CASSLEGSLLREQYF	TGTGCCAGCAGTTTAGAGGGCAGCCTCCTGAGGGAGCAGTACTTC
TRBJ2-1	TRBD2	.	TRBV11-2	CASSLGAGAGNEQFF	TGTGCCAGCAGCTTGGGAGCGGGAGCAGGGAATGAGCAGTTCTTC
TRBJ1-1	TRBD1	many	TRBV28	CASSSYVYRRGPPPQDTEAFF	TGTGCCAGCAGTAGTTACGTCTATCGCAGGGGGCCACCACCACAAGATACTGAAGCTTTCTTT
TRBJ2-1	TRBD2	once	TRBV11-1	CASSEHGASGSDEQFF	TGTGCCAGCAGCGAGCACGGGGCTAGCGGGAGCGATGAGCAGTTCTTC
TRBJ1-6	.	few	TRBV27	CASQQKAHPYNSPLHF	TGTGCCAGCCAACAAAAGGCCCACCCCTATAATTCACCCCTCCACTTT
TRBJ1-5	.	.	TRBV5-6	CASSQGRGFQPQHF	TGTGCCAGCAGCCAAGGTCGGGGTTTCCAGCCCCAGCATTTT
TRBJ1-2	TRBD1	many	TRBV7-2	CASSLAQGTDGYTF	TGTGCCAGCAGCTTAGCGCAGGGGACAGATGGCTACACCTTC
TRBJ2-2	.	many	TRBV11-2	CASSPGQTGELFF	TGTGCCAGCAGCCCTGGACAAACCGGGGAGCTGTTTTTT
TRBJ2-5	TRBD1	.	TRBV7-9	CAGSSGQGRETQYF	TGTGCCGGCAGCTCCGGACAGGGGAGGGAGACCCAGTACTTC